This T cell receptor (beta chain) derives from a study of T cells in lung cancer brain metastases. Study details: About 85% of the 20 patients had a tobacco use history. Study-wide results and limits: Paired lesions shared few clones; most were lesion-specific (mean Morisita roughly 0.21). Effects of preoperative corticosteroids on T cell infiltration in brain metastases could not be controlled.

The protocol was immunoSEQ multiplex PCR, while the TCRdb copy is restricted to in-frame clones and leaves out a portion. The sample yields several thousand clones, 80% to 90% seen once. To note about this clone: Its target is not known.

The CDR3 spans 13 residues. Germline V gene data show CDR1 as MNHEY and CDR2 as SMNVEV (reference sequence). The ends were cut back, 4 bases at V and 4 bases at J, with 10 bases in the middle. The genes are TRBV27 and TRBJ1-1, with D perhaps TRBD1 (6 bases). Sequencing was done on a sample of tumor tissue from the primary lung tumor. This sequence was found in a man between 50 and 59 years old with non-small cell lung cancer. DNA of the CDR3: TGTGCCAGCAGTTCCACAGGGCGCACTGAAGCTTTCTTT. Protein sequence: CASSSTGRTEAFF.